This TCR beta chain came from a study of siplizumab effects on memory and regulatory T cells. Across the study: Pairing was applied to the mixed lymphocyte reactions, which contained siplizumab at about 0.94 ug/mL or no drug.

Sequenced by immunoSEQ multiplex PCR; TCRdb stores in-frame clones only, minus some. The sample gives around 20,000 clones, 35% to 60% of which show up once; around 5% is in the top ten. In this sample, this clone is medium-sized. What it binds is unknown. This CDR3 is built from 16 residues. Coculturing of the mixed lymphocyte reaction cells was performed at 37°C for approximately 6 days. J is TRBJ1-6 and V is TRBV21-1. TRBV21-1 is a pseudogene locus. The clonotype originates from a human donor in good health; the cells came from an allogeneic mixed lymphocyte reaction. Sequencing was carried out using CFSE-low (dividing) CD4+ T cells sorted from an allogeneic mixed lymphocyte reaction. The chain's CDR3 is CASSKGGRFENSPLHF. The CDR3 coding sequence is TGTGCCAGCAGCAAAGGAGGGCGTTTCGAGAATTCACCCCTCCACTTT.